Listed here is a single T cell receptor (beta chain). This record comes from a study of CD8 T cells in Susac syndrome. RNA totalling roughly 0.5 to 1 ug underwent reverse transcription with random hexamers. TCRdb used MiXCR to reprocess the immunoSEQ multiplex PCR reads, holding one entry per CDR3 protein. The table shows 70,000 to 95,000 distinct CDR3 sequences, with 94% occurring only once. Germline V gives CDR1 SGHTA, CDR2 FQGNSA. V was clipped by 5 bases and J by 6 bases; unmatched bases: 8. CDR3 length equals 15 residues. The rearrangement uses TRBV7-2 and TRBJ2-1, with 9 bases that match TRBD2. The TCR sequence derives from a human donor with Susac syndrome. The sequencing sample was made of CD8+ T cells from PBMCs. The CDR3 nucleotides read TGTGCCAGCAGCCGAACGGGACTAGCCACCAATGAGCAGTTCTTC. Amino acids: CASSRTGLATNEQFF.